A single sample is the source of the 22 T cell receptor beta chains below, sequenced in a study of regulatory T cells in long-lasting Graves disease. The TCR beta library used iRepertoire HTBI primers with Arm-PCR amplification of CDR3. TCRdb re-derived calls from the multiplex PCR reads in MiXCR, one entry per CDR3 protein. The data show roughly 530,000 distinct CDR3 sequences, 16% seen once. This sample's time point: newly diagnosed GD, antithyroid drugs for less than 3 months. PBMC-derived RNA was used for the TCR library. The data were also submitted as part of a second study, on T cells in Graves' hyperthyroidism and ophthalmopathy.

Sample: peripheral blood mononuclear cells (PBMCs), taken at new diagnosis, from a patient treated with antithyroid drugs. The source of these receptors is a woman between 40 and 65 years old with Graves disease.

This clonotype occurred many times. This chain links TRBV2 with TRBJ2-5; D call uncertain. CDR1 and CDR2 (germline): SNHLY, FYNNEI. V was clipped by 7 bases and J by 4 bases, with 13 bases between them. CDR3 size: 13 residues. CDR3 DNA sequence: TGTGCCAGCATGGGCACTAATTTAGAGACCCAGTACTTC. Translation gives CASMGTNLETQYF.

This clonotype was seen repeatedly, ten times or more. This chain joins TRBV18 and TRBJ1-1; 7 bases are a match to TRBD1. This CDR3 contains 15 residues. Trimming cost V 6 bases and J 4 bases; bases outside gene matches: 11. Germline values: CDR1 KGHSH, CDR2 LQKENI. The DNA of the CDR3 is TGTGCCAGCTCCATTCGACAGGGTGAAATCACTGAAGCTTTCTTT. Translation: CASSIRQGEITEAFF.

This rearrangement joins TRBV5-6 to TRBJ2-5; 7 bases align to TRBD1. This CDR3 is built from 16 residues. The V gene end was trimmed by 0 bases and the J gene end by 3 bases; junction bases not matched to a gene: 8. Germline V gene lookup returns CDR1 SGHDT and CDR2 YYEEEE. The CDR3 spells CASSLGTGVLKETQYF. CDR3 in DNA: TGTGCCAGCAGCTTGGGGACAGGAGTTCTCAAAGAGACCCAGTACTTC.

This clonotype occurred a few times. The V and J genes are TRBV29-1 and TRBJ1-2; D might be TRBD1 (6 bases). CDR3 size: 15 residues. The germline V gene encodes CDR1 SQVTM and CDR2 ANQGSEA. V lost 0 bases and J 4 bases, leaving 15 bases between the germline ends. The CDR3 loop is CSVEDRARGSYGYTF. The CDR3 region has the DNA TGCAGCGTTGAAGATCGGGCCAGGGGAAGCTATGGCTACACCTTC.

The chain recombines TRBV20-1 with TRBJ2-6, with a possible D match to TRBD1 (6 bases). Looked up from germline, CDR1 is DFQATT and CDR2 is SNEGSKA (reference sequence). This CDR3 is 14 amino acids long. With 4 bases removed from V and 2 bases from J, the gap between germline ends came to 9 bases. The CDR3 loop is CSAKQGAGANVLTF. Written as DNA, the CDR3 is TGCAGTGCTAAACAGGGTGCTGGGGCCAACGTCCTGACTTTC.

This clonotype was seen a few times. The chain joins TRBV29-1 to TRBJ2-5; 8 nucleotides match TRBD1. This CDR3 contains 15 residues. Germline V gene lookup returns CDR1 SQVTM and CDR2 ANQGSEA. V was clipped by 0 bases and J by 5 bases; unmatched bases: 8. The CDR3 bases are TGCAGCGTTGAAGAGGTGGCAGGGGGCTGGGAGACCCAGTACTTC. It encodes CSVEEVAGGWETQYF.

The chain has TRBV5-1 and TRBJ2-5; D might be TRBD2 (6 bases). Trimming cost V 0 bases and J 2 bases, with 11 bases left between them. Germline V gene sequence: CDR1 SGHRS, CDR2 YFSETQ. This CDR3 has 15 amino acids. CDR3 in amino acids: CASSLGGETQETQYF. The CDR3 DNA reads as TGCGCCAGCAGCTTGGGCGGGGAGACTCAAGAGACCCAGTACTTC.

The V and J genes are TRBV6-2 or TRBV6-3 and TRBJ1-3; no clear D. CDR1 and CDR2 from the germline V gene are MNHEY and SVGEGT. The CDR3 is 20 amino acids. The V gene lost 7 bases and the J gene lost 0 bases, with 28 bases spanning the gap. The CDR3 DNA reads as TGTGCCAGCACCAGAAGGGTATACCCTACAAGCTACGACTCTGGAAACACCATATATTTT. Its translation: CASTRRVYPTSYDSGNTIYF.

This clonotype has only a few counts. J is TRBJ1-2 and V is TRBV6-2 or TRBV6-3; TRBD1 aligns across 11 bases. Germline lookup yields CDR1 MNHEY and CDR2 SVGEGT. There are 13 residues in the CDR3. The V and J ends lost 7 bases and 7 bases, in that order; junction bases with no gene match: 5. CDR3: CASNGQGAGGYTF. In DNA, the CDR3 is TGTGCCAGCAATGGACAGGGGGCTGGTGGCTACACCTTC.

This clonotype was recorded at least ten times. The rearrangement uses TRBV20-1 and TRBJ2-1, with D possibly TRBD2 on 6 matching bases. Germline V lookup: CDR1 DFQATT, CDR2 SNEGSKA (reference sequence). This CDR3 contains 14 residues. V was trimmed by 3 bases and J by 3 bases, leaving 12 bases between them. The CDR3 nucleotides are TGCAGTGCTAGGTCCCTAGCGCTCTACAATGAGCAGTTCTTC. Encoded protein: CSARSLALYNEQFF.

This clonotype was counted a few times. The chain uses TRBV5-6 and TRBJ1-1; no definite D call. The CDR3 totals 14 residues. With 3 bases removed from V and 2 bases from J, the gap between germline ends came to 11 bases. Germline values: CDR1 SGHDT, CDR2 YYEEEE. The DNA of the CDR3 is TGTGCCAGCAGCTCCCGATACACAAACACTGAAGCTTTCTTT. Its protein is CASSSRYTNTEAFF.

In its sample, this clonotype was seen a few times. The chain carries TRBV14 and TRBJ1-2; 7 bases agree with TRBD1. Germline V gene lookup returns CDR1 SGHDN and CDR2 FVKESK. The CDR3 consists of 16 residues. V was pared by 0 bases and J by 5 bases, with 9 bases of the junction left unmatched. CDR3 nucleotide sequence: TGTGCCAGCAGCCAAGATTTGGGACAGTCCCTTTATGGCTACACCTTC. Translated, it gives CASSQDLGQSLYGYTF.

The rearrangement joins TRBV18 to TRBJ1-4, with TRBD1 as a possible D gene (5 bases). Between the trimmed V and J ends, which lost 4 bases and 0 bases, there was a span of 24 bases. Looked up from germline, CDR1 is KGHSH and CDR2 is LQKENI. The CDR3 totals 20 residues. This CDR3 reads CASSLTTGTLGRATNEKLFF. CDR3 nucleotides: TGTGCCAGCTCACTAACTACCGGGACCCTCGGCCGTGCAACTAATGAAAAACTGTTTTTT. The entire variable domain, with the rest obtained from reference TRBV18 and TRBJ1-4, is as follows: NAGVMQNPRHLVRRRGQEARLRCSPMKGHSHVYWYRQLPEEGLKFMVYLQKENIIDESGMPKERFSAEFPKEGPSILRIQQVVRGDSAAYFCASSLTTGTLGRATNEKLFFGSGTQLSVL.

The rearrangement uses TRBV5-1 and TRBJ1-2, with D unclear. V was trimmed by 0 bases and J by 0 bases, leaving 9 bases between them. This CDR3 contains 15 residues. Germline CDR1 reads SGHRS; CDR2 reads YFSETQ. The CDR3 protein is CASSLDGWANYGYTF. The DNA of the CDR3 is TGCGCCAGCAGCTTGGATGGTTGGGCTAACTATGGCTACACCTTC.

This clonotype was recorded many times. The chain uses TRBV7-9 and TRBJ2-1, with D perhaps TRBD2 (6 bases). The V and J ends lost 5 bases and 7 bases respectively, with 18 bases between them. The germline V gene encodes CDR1 SEHNR and CDR2 FQNEAQ (reference sequence). The CDR3 is made up of 15 amino acids. CDR3 sequence reads: CASSPSLLALNEQFF. As DNA, the CDR3 is TGTGCCAGCAGCCCAAGCCTACTAGCTTTAAATGAGCAGTTCTTC.

The chain has TRBV10-3 and TRBJ2-3; tentative D call: TRBD2 (5 bases). V lost 2 bases, J lost 4 bases, and 28 bases lay in between. The CDR3 is made up of 20 amino acids. Germline lookup yields CDR1 ENHRY and CDR2 SYGVKD. CDR3 sequence reads: CAISEPSGGWAVYRPDTQYF. CDR3 DNA: TGTGCCATCAGTGAGCCGAGCGGCGGATGGGCCGTTTACCGCCCAGATACGCAGTATTTT.

The V call is TRBV4-1, the J call TRBJ1-6, with TRBD1 matching 7 bases. The CDR3 extends over 16 amino acids. The V gene's germline CDR1 is MGHRA and CDR2 YSYEKL. Germline trimming cut 4 bases from V and 4 bases from J; bases unmatched to any gene: 7. The CDR3 DNA follows: TGCGCCAGCAGCCGAGCCGTGACAGGGTATAATTCACCCCTCCACTTT. This sequence encodes CASSRAVTGYNSPLHF.

The chain is built from TRBV18 and TRBJ2-5, with a weak D call TRBD1 (6 bases). Looked up from germline, CDR1 is KGHSH and CDR2 is LQKENI. There are 15 residues in the CDR3. Trimming cost V 0 bases and J 2 bases, with 10 bases left between them. Here the CDR3 reads CASSPPTGSQETQYF. DNA of the CDR3: TGTGCCAGCTCACCACCGACAGGCTCTCAAGAGACCCAGTACTTC.

With regard to this clonotype: Relative to the germline gene, one junction end is altered; a read error may explain this. This chain uses TRBV10-2 with TRBJ2-4; maybe TRBD1 (6 bases). Germline V gene sequence: CDR1 WSHSY, CDR2 SAAADI. This CDR3 contains 16 residues. In DNA form, the CDR3 reads TGTGCCAGCACCCCAGGGGATGGGGCGGCAGGAAACATTCAGTACTTC. It specifies CASTPGDGAAGNIQYF.

This clonotype was detected many times. As DNA, the CDR3 is TGTGCCAGCAGGGCTGGGGGACAGGGCGGGCAGCCCCAGCATTTT. As protein: CASRAGGQGGQPQHF. V is TRBV2 and J is TRBJ1-5; 9 nucleotides agree with TRBD1. V lost 6 bases to trimming and J lost 7 bases; unmatched junction nucleotides: 10. This CDR3 has 15 residues. Germline V gene sequence: CDR1 SNHLY, CDR2 FYNNEI.

This clonotype showed up just a few times. The chain joins TRBV7-9 to TRBJ2-1, with a weak D call TRBD2 (6 bases). CDR1 SEHNR and CDR2 FQNEAQ come from the germline V gene (reference sequence). Trimming pared 0 bases from V and 7 bases from J, leaving 13 bases between. CDR3 size: 15 residues. CDR3 coding DNA: TGTGCCAGCAGCTTAGCGGTACTAGCCTGGAATGAGCAGTTCTTC. Encoded protein: CASSLAVLAWNEQFF.

The chain is built from TRBV28 and TRBJ2-5, with D possibly TRBD2 on 5 matching bases. This CDR3 spans 17 amino acids. Germline assignment: CDR1 MDHEN and CDR2 SYDVKM. The germline V and J ends were trimmed by 0 bases and 2 bases, with 16 bases remaining between them. CDR3: CASSLWRVDKLQETQYF. CDR3 coding DNA: TGTGCCAGCAGTTTATGGCGGGTCGACAAACTTCAAGAGACCCAGTACTTC.